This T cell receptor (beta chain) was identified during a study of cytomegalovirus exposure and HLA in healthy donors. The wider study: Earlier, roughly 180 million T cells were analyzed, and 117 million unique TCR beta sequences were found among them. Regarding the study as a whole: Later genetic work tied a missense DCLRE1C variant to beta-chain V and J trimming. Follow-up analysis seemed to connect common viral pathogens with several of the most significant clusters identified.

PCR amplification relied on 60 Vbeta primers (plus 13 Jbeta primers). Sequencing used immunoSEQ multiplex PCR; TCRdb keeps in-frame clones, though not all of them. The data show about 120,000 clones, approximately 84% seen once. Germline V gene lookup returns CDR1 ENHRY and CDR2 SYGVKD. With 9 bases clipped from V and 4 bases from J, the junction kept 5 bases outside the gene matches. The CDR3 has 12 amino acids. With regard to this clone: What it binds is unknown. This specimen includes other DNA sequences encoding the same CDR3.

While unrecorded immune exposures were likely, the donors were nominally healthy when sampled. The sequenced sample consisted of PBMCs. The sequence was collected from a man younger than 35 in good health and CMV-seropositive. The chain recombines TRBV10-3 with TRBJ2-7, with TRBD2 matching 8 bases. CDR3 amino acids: CAITSGDYEQYF. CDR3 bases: TGTGCCATTACTAGCGGAGATTACGAGCAGTACTTC.